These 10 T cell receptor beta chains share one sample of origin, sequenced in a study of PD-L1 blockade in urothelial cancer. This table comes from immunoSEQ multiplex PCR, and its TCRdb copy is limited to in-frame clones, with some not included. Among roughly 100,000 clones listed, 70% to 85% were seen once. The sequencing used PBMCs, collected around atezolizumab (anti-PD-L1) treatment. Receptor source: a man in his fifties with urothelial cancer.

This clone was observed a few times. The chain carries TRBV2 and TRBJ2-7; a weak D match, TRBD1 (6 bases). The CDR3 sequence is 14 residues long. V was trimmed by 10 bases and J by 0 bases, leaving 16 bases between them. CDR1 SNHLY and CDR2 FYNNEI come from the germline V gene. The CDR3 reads CATKDRAASYEQYF. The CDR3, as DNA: TGTGCCACTAAGGACAGAGCCGCCTCCTACGAGCAGTACTTC.

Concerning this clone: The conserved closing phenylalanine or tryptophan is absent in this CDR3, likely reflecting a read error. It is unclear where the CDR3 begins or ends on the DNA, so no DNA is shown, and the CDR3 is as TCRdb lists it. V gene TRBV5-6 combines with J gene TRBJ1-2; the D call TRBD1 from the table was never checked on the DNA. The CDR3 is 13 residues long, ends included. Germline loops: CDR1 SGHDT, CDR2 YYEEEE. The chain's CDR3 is CASSRDQLTGALI.

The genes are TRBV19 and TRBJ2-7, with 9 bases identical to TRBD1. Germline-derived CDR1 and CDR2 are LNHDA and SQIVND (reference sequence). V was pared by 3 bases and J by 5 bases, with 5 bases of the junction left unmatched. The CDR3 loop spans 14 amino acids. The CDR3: CASSIPGTGNEQYF. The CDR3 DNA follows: TGTGCCAGTAGTATCCCCGGGACAGGGAACGAGCAGTACTTC.

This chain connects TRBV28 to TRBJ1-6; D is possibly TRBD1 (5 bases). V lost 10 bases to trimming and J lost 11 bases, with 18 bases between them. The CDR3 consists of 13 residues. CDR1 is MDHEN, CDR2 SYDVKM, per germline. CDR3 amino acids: CATRGRGYAPLHF. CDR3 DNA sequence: TGTGCCACAAGGGGTCGAGGTTATGCACCCCTCCACTTT.

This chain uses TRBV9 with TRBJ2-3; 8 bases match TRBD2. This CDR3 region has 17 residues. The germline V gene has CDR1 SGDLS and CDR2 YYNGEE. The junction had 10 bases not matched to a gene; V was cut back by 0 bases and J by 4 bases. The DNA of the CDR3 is TGTGCCAGCAGCGTAGGTCGGGGACTAGGAGGATCAGATACGCAGTATTTT. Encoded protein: CASSVGRGLGGSDTQYF.

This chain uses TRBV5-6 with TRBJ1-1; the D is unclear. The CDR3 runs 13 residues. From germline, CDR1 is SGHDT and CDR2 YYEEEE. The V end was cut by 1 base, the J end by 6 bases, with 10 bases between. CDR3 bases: TGTGCCAGCAGCTTGAATCGGGTGGCTGAAGCTTTCTTT. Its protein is CASSLNRVAEAFF.

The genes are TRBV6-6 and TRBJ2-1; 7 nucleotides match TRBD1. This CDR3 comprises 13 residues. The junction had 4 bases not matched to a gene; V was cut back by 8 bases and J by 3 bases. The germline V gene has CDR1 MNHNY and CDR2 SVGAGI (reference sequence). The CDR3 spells CASRDRVYNEQFF. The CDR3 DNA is TGTGCCAGCCGGGACAGAGTCTACAATGAGCAGTTCTTC.

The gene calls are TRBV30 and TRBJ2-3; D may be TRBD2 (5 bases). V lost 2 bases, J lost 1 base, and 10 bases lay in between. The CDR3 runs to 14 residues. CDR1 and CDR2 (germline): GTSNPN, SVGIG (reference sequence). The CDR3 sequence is CAWSRGSGTDTQYF. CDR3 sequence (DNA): TGTGCCTGGAGTCGAGGGAGCGGCACAGATACGCAGTATTTT.

CDR3 protein: CASRDSSYEQYF. The CDR3 region has the DNA TGTGCCAGCCGGGACTCGTCCTACGAGCAGTACTTC. V gene TRBV6-6 combines with J gene TRBJ2-7; TRBD2 might be the D (6 bases). V lost 8 bases to trimming and J lost 1 base, with 9 bases between them. Germline CDR1 MNHNY, CDR2 SVGAGI (reference sequence). This CDR3 is built from 12 residues.

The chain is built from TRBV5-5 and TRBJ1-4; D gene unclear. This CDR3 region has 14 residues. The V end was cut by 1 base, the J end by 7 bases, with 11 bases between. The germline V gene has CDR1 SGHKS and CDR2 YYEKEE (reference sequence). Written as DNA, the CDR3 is TGTGCCAGCAGCTTGTCCCTTAACGGTGAAAAACTGTTTTTT. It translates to CASSLSLNGEKLFF.